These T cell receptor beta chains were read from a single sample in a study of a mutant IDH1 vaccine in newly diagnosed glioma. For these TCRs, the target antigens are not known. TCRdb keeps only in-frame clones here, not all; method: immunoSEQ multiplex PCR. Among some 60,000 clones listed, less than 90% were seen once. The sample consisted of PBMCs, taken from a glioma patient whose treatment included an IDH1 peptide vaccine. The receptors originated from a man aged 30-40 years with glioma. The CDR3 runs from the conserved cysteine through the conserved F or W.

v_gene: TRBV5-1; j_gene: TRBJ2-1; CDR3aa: CASSSIGNEQFF
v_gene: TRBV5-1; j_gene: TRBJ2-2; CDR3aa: CASSLGDRGSGELFF
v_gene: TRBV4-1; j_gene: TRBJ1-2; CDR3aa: CASSPERSNYGYTF
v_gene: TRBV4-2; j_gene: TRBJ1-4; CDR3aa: CASSQDPGQGYFGEKLFF
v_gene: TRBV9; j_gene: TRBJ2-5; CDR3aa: CASSGRGGGQETQYF
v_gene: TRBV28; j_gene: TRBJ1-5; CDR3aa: CASQVGGVKVRGNQPQHF
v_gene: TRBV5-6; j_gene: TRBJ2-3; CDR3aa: CASSFKPSGADTQYF
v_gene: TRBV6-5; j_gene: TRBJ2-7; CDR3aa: CATMWDLAPYEQYF
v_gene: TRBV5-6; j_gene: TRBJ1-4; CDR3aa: CASSGNTGPNEKLFF
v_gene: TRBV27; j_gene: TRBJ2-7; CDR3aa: CASSSPGLAGGLHEQYF
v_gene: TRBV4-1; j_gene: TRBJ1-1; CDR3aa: CASSRSDREVFRGTEAFF
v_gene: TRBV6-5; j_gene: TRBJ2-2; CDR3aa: CASSYSRVNKAGELFF
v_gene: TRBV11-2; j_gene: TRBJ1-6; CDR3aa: CASSLDQGGRVPLHF
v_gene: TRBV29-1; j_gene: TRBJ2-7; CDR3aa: CSVVSRRNEQYF
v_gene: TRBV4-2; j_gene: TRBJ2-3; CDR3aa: CASSRRGGFTRDTQYF
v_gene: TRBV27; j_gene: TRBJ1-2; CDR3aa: CASSLSKESYGYTF
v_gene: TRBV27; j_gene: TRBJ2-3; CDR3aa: CASSFGLGRTDTQYF
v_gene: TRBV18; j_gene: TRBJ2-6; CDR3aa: CASSPAALVGANVLTF
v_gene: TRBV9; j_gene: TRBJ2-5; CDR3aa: CASSVGTGGGETQYF
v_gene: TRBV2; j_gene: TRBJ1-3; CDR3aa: CASFSGNTIYF
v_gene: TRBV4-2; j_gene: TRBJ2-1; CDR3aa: CASSQDGGGAYNEQFF
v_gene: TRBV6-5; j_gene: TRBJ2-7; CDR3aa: CASSLGIGTGYNEQYF
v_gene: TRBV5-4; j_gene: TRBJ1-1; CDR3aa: CASSPRTGYESTEAFF
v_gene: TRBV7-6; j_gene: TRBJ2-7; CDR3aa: CASSRSTTYEQYF
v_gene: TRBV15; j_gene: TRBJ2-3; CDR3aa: CATSSPAGASTDTQYF
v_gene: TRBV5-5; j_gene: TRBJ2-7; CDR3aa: CASSHPDPRDEQYF
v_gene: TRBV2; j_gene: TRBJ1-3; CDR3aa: CASSVGAGRGNTIYF
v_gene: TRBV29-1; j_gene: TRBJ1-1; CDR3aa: CSVHQDIEAFF
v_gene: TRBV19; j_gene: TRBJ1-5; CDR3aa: CASSTRTLEASNQPQHF
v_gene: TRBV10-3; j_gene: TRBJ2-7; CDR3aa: CAISEGGNEQYF
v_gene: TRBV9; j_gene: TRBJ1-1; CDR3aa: CASSALLDTEAFF
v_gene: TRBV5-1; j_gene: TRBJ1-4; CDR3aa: CASSLGWANEKLFF
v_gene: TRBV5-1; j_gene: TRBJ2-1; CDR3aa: CASSLGGQGNEQFF
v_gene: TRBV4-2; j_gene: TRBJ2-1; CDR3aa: CASSQETTGAYNEQFF
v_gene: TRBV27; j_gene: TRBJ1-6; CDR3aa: CASSFTGGNSSLHF
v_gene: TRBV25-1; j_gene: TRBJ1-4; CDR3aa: CASSRDRGNEREKLFF
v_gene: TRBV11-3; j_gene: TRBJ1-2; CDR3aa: CASSLKGGRGFGYTF
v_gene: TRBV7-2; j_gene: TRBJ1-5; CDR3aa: CASSLIGDRINQPQHF
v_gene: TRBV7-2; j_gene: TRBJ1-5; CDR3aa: CASSRQENQPQHF
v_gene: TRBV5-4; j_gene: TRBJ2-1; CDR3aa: CASSSPHSGPTQFF
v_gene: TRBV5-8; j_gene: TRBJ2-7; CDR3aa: CASSPGGQGFYEQYF
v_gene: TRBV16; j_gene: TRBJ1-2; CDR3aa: CASSRIGEGVNYGYTF
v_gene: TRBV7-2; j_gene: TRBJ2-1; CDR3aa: CASSLVTSGANEQFF
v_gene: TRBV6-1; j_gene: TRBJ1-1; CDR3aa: CASSVGGYTEAFF
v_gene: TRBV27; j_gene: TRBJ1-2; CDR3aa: CASSATGIASYGYTF
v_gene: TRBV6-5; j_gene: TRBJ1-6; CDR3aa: CASSYRPRGGNSPLHF
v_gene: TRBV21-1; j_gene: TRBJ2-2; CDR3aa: CASSKEPGRGPGELFF
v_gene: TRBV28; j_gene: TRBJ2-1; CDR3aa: CASSWGARNEQFF
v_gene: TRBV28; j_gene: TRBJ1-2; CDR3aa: CASSLSGLLYGYTF
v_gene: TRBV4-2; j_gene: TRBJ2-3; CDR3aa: CASSQGRQGADTQYF
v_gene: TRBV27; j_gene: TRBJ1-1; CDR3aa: CASGPESGGLLNTEAFF
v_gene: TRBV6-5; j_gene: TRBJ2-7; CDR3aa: CASTPRGAAYEQYF
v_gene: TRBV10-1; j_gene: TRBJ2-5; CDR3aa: CASSEDPLIQETQYF
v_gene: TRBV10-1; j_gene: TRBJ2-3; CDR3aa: CASRGSSGADTQYF
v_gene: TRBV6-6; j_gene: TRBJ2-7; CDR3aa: CASSYGTGVYEQYF